A selection of T cell receptor delta chains follows, all from one sample in a study of Vδ1+ human thymocytes. TCRdb reran clone calling via CATT on the multiplex PCR reads. The sample comprises under 80,000 delta-chain clones, about 30% of which are singletons, and more than 0.25% rests with the top ten. The specimen sequenced was Vdelta1+ gamma-delta thymocytes from the thymus. The receptors were gathered from a boy under two years old who had congenital heart surgery. Both conserved end residues are part of each CDR3. D genes are given only for firm matches. The size of a clone is reported for some rows only, either as once, few or many, or as a class for expanded clones.

j_call	clone_size	v_call	d_call	cdr3_aa	cdr3_nt
TRDJ1	NA	TRDV1	NA	CALGARSRPLPSYLVAGGPGVYTDKLIF	TGTGCTCTTGGGGCCCGTTCCCGACCCCTGCCTTCCTACCTCGTAGCTGGGGGACCAGGGGTGTACACCGATAAACTCATCTTT
TRDJ1	NA	TRDV2	TRDD3	CACDRYPHSGGGTTLGDHTDKLIF	TGTGCCTGTGACCGATATCCCCACTCGGGTGGTGGAACTACACTGGGGGATCACACCGATAAACTCATCTTT
TRDJ1	NA	TRDV1	NA	CALGEGPPYHYYGIFCKLIF	TGTGCTCTTGGGGAAGGACCCCCCTACCATTATTACGGGATATTCTGTAAACTCATCTTT
TRDJ1	NA	TRDV2	NA	CACGPLPRFYTDKLIF	TGTGCCTGTGGTCCCCTCCCCAGATTTTACACCGATAAACTCATCTTT
TRDJ1	NA	TRDV1	NA	CALGELVVGAQIVPYTDKLIF	TGTGCTCTTGGGGAATTGGTCGTGGGGGCTCAAATCGTCCCGTACACCGATAAACTCATCTTT
TRDJ1	NA	TRDV1	TRDD3	CALGESVPVDWGVGTDKLIF	TGTGCTCTTGGGGAAAGTGTCCCCGTTGACTGGGGTGTCGGCACCGATAAACTCATCTTT
TRDJ1	NA	TRDV1	NA	CALGELSPPHYLYTDKLIF	TGTGCTCTTGGGGAACTCTCCCCCCCTCATTACTTATACACCGATAAACTCATCTTT
TRDJ1	few	TRDV1	TRDD3	CALGETSGGSPVTDKLIF	TGTGCTCTTGGGGAAACGTCTGGGGGATCTCCCGTCACCGATAAACTCATCTTT
TRDJ1	NA	TRDV1	TRDD3	CALGGRSPSWGIQDKLIF	TGTGCTCTTGGCGGAAGATCCCCTTCCTGGGGGATACAGGATAAACTCATCTTT
TRDJ1	few	TRDV2	NA	CACGRDTDKLIF	TGTGCCTGCGGTCGAGACACCGATAAACTCATCTTT
TRDJ1	NA	TRDV1	TRDD3	CALGECSRVLGGYGYTDKLIF	TGTGCTCTTGGGGAATGTAGCCGAGTACTGGGGGGCTACGGGTACACCGATAAACTCATCTTT
TRDJ1	few	TRDV1	TRDD3	CALGGHSGGPYTDKLIF	TGTGCTCTTGGGGGTCACTCTGGGGGACCGTACACCGATAAACTCATCTTT
TRDJ1	few	TRDV1	NA	CALGEPSLIPGKLIF	TGTGCTCTTGGGGAACCTTCCCTCATCCCCGGTAAACTCATCTTT
TRDJ1	NA	TRDV1	NA	CALGERKPRTGPAIF	TGTGCTCTTGGGGAAAGGAAACCCCGTACTGGACCCGCCATCTTT
TRDJ1	few	TRDV1	NA	CALGEGILQDLGDKLIF	TGTGCTCTTGGGGAAGGCATTTTACAAGATTTAGGCGATAAACTCATCTTT
TRDJ2	few	TRDV1	NA	CALGEVSFSAAQLFF	TGTGCCCTTGGGGAAGTTTCCTTCTCAGCAGCACAACTCTTCTTT
TRDJ1	NA	TRDV2	TRDD3	CACGSQGTGDPCKLIF	TGTGCCTGTGGCTCCCAGGGTACTGGGGATCCTTGTAAACTCATCTTT
TRDJ1	many	TRDV2	TRDD3	CASRKTSGGYTDKLIF	TGTGCCTCTCGTAAGACATCTGGGGGGTACACCGATAAACTCATCTTT
TRDJ1	NA	TRDV1	TRDD3	CALGMPRLPLLLGDTYGGYTDKLIF	TGTGCTCTTGGGATGCCTCGCCTTCCCTTATTACTGGGGGATACATACGGGGGGTACACCGATAAACTCATCTTT
TRDJ1	NA	TRDV1	TRDD2	CALGDRPAFLSLSCWNQYTDKLIF	TGTGCTCTTGGGGACCGACCCGCCTTCCTCTCCCTTTCTTGCTGGAACCAGTACACCGATAAACTCATCTTT
TRDJ1	NA	TRDV2	TRDD3	CACDTGGRVLGPSYTDKLIF	TGTGCCTGTGACACTGGAGGGAGAGTACTGGGGCCCTCGTACACCGATAAACTCATCTTT
TRDJ1	NA	TRDV1	NA	CALGDPSRTVDFQRKLIF	TGTGCTCTTGGGGATCCCAGTCGTACTGTGGATTTTCAAAGAAAACTCATCTTT
TRDJ1	once	TRDV1	TRDD3	CALGNRGGVTDKLIF	TGTGCTCTTGGGAATCGTGGGGGAGTCACCGATAAACTCATCTTT
TRDJ1	NA	TRDV1	TRDD3	CALGEPTGGYANTDKLIF	TGTGCTCTTGGGGAACCTACTGGGGGATACGCTAACACCGATAAACTCATCTTT
TRDJ1	many	TRDV2	NA	CACDTVPGYTDKLIF	TGTGCCTGTGACACCGTTCCGGGGTACACCGATAAACTCATCTTT
TRDJ1	NA	TRDV1	TRDD3	CALGELTFRGDTGKLIF	TGTGCTCTTGGGGAACTAACCTTCAGGGGGGATACGGGTAAACTCATCTTT
TRDJ1	many	TRDV2	TRDD3	CACSITMGDTGKLIF	TGTGCCTGTTCAATAACCATGGGGGATACGGGTAAACTCATCTTT
TRDJ1	NA	TRDV1	TRDD3	CALGELRGDTMWGLYTDKLIF	TGTGCTCTTGGGGAACTTCGAGGGGATACGATGTGGGGGCTTTACACCGATAAACTCATCTTT